These 19 T cell receptor beta chains share one sample of origin, sequenced in a study of blood T cell repertoires in COVID-19. Assay: immunoSEQ multiplex PCR; the TCRdb copy retains only in-frame clones and omits some. The sample has hundreds of thousands of clones, 82% seen once. The sample was peripheral blood. The receptor source for this set is a woman aged 80 or over with acute or convalescent COVID-19.

The chain employs TRBV5-1 and TRBJ1-1; the match to TRBD1 covers 8 bases. CDR3 length equals 15 residues. Germline CDR1 is SGHRS and CDR2 is YFSETQ. J lost 0 bases, V lost 7 bases, and 8 bases had no gene match. The chain's CDR3 is CASGSRQGLNTEAFF. The CDR3 region has the DNA TGCGCCAGCGGAAGTCGACAGGGGCTGAACACTGAAGCTTTCTTT.

The rearrangement joins TRBV28 to TRBJ1-2; no reliable D call. V gave up 4 bases and J gave up 2 bases, with 5 bases separating them. The V gene's germline CDR1 is MDHEN and CDR2 SYDVKM. The CDR3 is 12 amino acids. CDR3 coding DNA: TGTGCCAGCAGTTACTACAACTATGGCTACACCTTC. Protein sequence: CASSYYNYGYTF.

A word on this clone: Other DNA sequences of this sample code for an identical CDR3. V and J are TRBV29-1 and TRBJ1-2; no clear D. The CDR3 totals 12 residues. V lost 3 bases and J 2 bases, leaving 7 bases between the germline ends. Germline V lookup: CDR1 SQVTM, CDR2 ANQGSEA. CDR3 sequence: CSVDGGNYGYTF. The CDR3 DNA is TGCAGCGTTGACGGCGGGAACTATGGCTACACCTTC. Supplemented by reference TRBV29-1 and TRBJ1-2, the full variable domain reads SAVISQKPSRDICQRGTSLTIQCQVDSQVTMMFWYRQQPGQSLTLIATANQGSEATYESGFVIDKFPISRPNLTFSTLTVSNMSPEDSSIYLCSVDGGNYGYTFGSGTRLTVV.

V is TRBV5-4 and J is TRBJ2-7; 7 bases map to TRBD2. Germline V CDR1 and CDR2: SGHNT, YYREEE (reference sequence). CDR3 length: 17 amino acids. V lost 0 bases to trimming and J lost 1 base; unmatched junction nucleotides: 10. CDR3 nucleotide sequence: TGTGCCAGCAGCTTGGTTGGTTGGGAGGGCGGGTCCTACGAGCAGTACTTC. This codes for CASSLVGWEGGSYEQYF.

J is TRBJ2-1 and V is TRBV19; 11 bases align to TRBD2. Unmatched junction bases numbered 5, after V lost 6 bases and J lost 13 bases. Germline CDR1 is LNHDA and CDR2 is SQIVND (reference sequence). This CDR3 has 12 residues. DNA of the CDR3: TGTGCCAGTAGCCCTAGCGGGAGGCCCCAGTTCTTC. Residues: CASSPSGRPQFF.

J is TRBJ2-7 and V is TRBV7-3; 10 nucleotides align to TRBD1. CDR3 length equals 14 residues. Germline values: CDR1 SGHTA, CDR2 FQGTGA. V gave up 5 bases and J gave up 5 bases; unmatched junction bases: 6. DNA of the CDR3: TGTGCCAGCAGCCCGACAGGGGGCTTCGACGAGCAGTACTTC. Residues: CASSPTGGFDEQYF.

This clone showed up just once. The chain has TRBV21-1 and TRBJ2-7; the D call of TRBD2 is as the table states it, not checked on the DNA. TRBV21-1 is labeled a pseudogene. CDR3 length: 16 amino acids. The CDR3 region has the DNA TGTGCCAGCAGCAAAGTGTCTAGCGGGAGCTCCTACGAGCAGTACTTC. Protein product: CASSKVSSGSSYEQYF.

The chain couples TRBV5-1 to TRBJ2-3; D is ambiguous. Germline V gives CDR1 SGHRS, CDR2 YFSETQ. Trimming shortened V by 1 base and J by 0 bases, and 12 bases separated the two germline ends. This CDR3 contains 16 residues. CDR3 sequence: CASSLKASGSTDTQYF. The CDR3 DNA reads as TGCGCCAGCAGCTTGAAGGCTTCCGGGAGCACAGATACGCAGTATTTT.

J is TRBJ2-1 and V is TRBV4-2, with TRBD2 matching over 10 bases. The trim removed 4 bases at V and 2 bases at J, leaving 2 bases unmatched. In germline, CDR1 is LGHNA, CDR2 YNFKEQ. The CDR3 runs to 15 residues. As DNA, the CDR3 is TGTGCCAGCAGCCCCGGACTAGCGGCCTACAATGAGCAGTTCTTC. This sequence encodes CASSPGLAAYNEQFF.

The chain employs TRBV5-5 and TRBJ1-1, with 12 bases that match TRBD1. J lost 11 bases, V lost 3 bases, and 14 bases had no gene match. CDR3 size: 16 residues. Germline V gene sequence: CDR1 SGHKS, CDR2 YYEKEE (reference sequence). The CDR3, as DNA: TGTGCCAGCAGCTCCGGGACAGGGGGCGCGGGGCAAACGGCTTTCTTT. As protein: CASSSGTGGAGQTAFF.

The CDR3 sequence is CASSVPGQAFMNTEAFF. The CDR3 coding sequence is TGTGCCAGCAGCGTTCCGGGACAGGCCTTCATGAACACTGAAGCTTTCTTT. The chain links TRBV5-4 to TRBJ1-1; TRBD1 matches 8 bases. The trim removed 4 bases at V and 0 bases at J, leaving 11 bases unmatched. The CDR3 contains 17 residues. The germline V gene encodes CDR1 SGHNT and CDR2 YYREEE (reference sequence).

This chain links TRBV4-3 with TRBJ2-1; 10 bases agree with TRBD2. Germline CDR1 LGHNA, CDR2 YSLEER. This CDR3 has 17 residues. The V gene end was trimmed by 0 bases and the J gene end by 5 bases; junction bases not matched to a gene: 7. CDR3 protein: CASSQDFWTSGNNEQFF. CDR3 nucleotides: TGCGCCAGCAGCCAAGACTTTTGGACTAGCGGCAACAATGAGCAGTTCTTC.

This rearrangement joins TRBV30 to TRBJ2-1, with TRBD2 identical over 9 bases. Per the germline V gene, CDR1 is GTSNPN and CDR2 is SVGIG (reference sequence). The J segment lost 9 bases and the V segment lost 4 bases, leaving 10 bases of the junction unmatched. CDR3 length: 14 amino acids. CDR3 DNA: TGTGCCTGGAAGGGACTAGCCCCCTCTGGTGAGCAGTTCTTC. As protein: CAWKGLAPSGEQFF.

The chain couples TRBV6-2 or TRBV6-3 to TRBJ2-3, with 9 positions matching TRBD2. Losses at the gene ends were 5 bases for V and 4 bases for J; bases not matched to a gene: 10. This CDR3 contains 16 residues. From germline, CDR1 is MNHEY and CDR2 SVGEGT. DNA of the CDR3: TGTGCCAGCAGTCCGGGAGGCGGGGGGGCGGCAGATACGCAGTATTTT. Its translation: CASSPGGGGAADTQYF.

The chain carries TRBV28 and TRBJ1-1; D is unclear. Germline V gene data show CDR1 as MDHEN and CDR2 as SYDVKM. V was pared by 5 bases and J by 3 bases, with 13 bases between. The CDR3 runs to 14 residues. The CDR3 is CASSLARGDTEAFF. The CDR3 coding sequence is TGTGCCAGCAGTCTTGCGAGAGGCGACACTGAAGCTTTCTTT. The whole variable domain, filled in from reference TRBV28 and TRBJ1-1, reads DVKVTQSSRYLVKRTGEKVFLECVQDMDHENMFWYRQDPGLGLRLIYFSYDVKMKEKGDIPEGYSVSREKKERFSLILESASTNQTSMYLCASSLARGDTEAFFGQGTRLTVV.

This chain joins TRBV27 and TRBJ1-5; TRBD1 might be the D (5 bases). This CDR3 contains 15 residues. Germline values: CDR1 MNHEY, CDR2 SMNVEV (reference sequence). Trimming shortened V by 2 bases and J by 6 bases, and 14 bases separated the two germline ends. This chain's CDR3 is CASSLRGYSGQPQHF. DNA of the CDR3: TGTGCCAGCAGTTTACGGGGGTATTCTGGTCAGCCCCAGCATTTT.

V is TRBV7-3 and J is TRBJ2-1; 14 bases are a match to TRBD2. CDR3 length equals 16 residues. Germline assignment: CDR1 SGHTA and CDR2 FQGTGA. V lost 1 base, J lost 6 bases, and 2 bases stayed unmatched. This chain's CDR3 is CASSLRGTSGSNEQFF. CDR3 coding DNA: TGTGCCAGCAGCTTAAGGGGGACTAGCGGGAGCAATGAGCAGTTCTTC.

CDR3: CASSQGLAGVNEQFF. In DNA, the CDR3 is TGTGCCAGCAGTCAGGGACTAGCGGGAGTGAATGAGCAGTTCTTC. This chain uses TRBV7-2 with TRBJ2-1; TRBD2 aligns across 14 bases. The CDR3 sequence is 15 residues long. V shed 6 bases and J 7 bases; nucleotides not matched to a gene: 5. CDR1 is SGHTA and CDR2 is FQGNSA in the germline V gene.

The sample holds one count of this clone. The gene calls are TRBV6-2 or TRBV6-3 and TRBJ1-1; 7 bases agree with TRBD1. Germline V gene lookup returns CDR1 MNHEY and CDR2 SVGEGT. CDR3 length equals 13 residues. V shed 3 bases and J 6 bases; nucleotides not matched to a gene: 4. This CDR3 reads CASSYYRGAEAFF. In DNA form, the CDR3 reads TGTGCCAGCAGTTATTACAGGGGCGCTGAAGCTTTCTTT.